Listed here are 14 T cell receptor beta chains from one sample, sequenced in a study of T-cell reconstitution after alpha-beta-depleted transplantation in children. Using unique molecular identifiers, the investigators prepared the TCRbeta library. TCRdb reprocessed the PCR reads with MiXCR, giving one entry per CDR3 protein. This table has hundreds of thousands of distinct CDR3 sequences, under 15% appearing once. The sample consisted of PBMCs, mostly from graft donor cells, taken 360 days after TCRalphabeta/CD19-depleted stem cell transplant. These receptors were taken from a male patient younger than 18 who had a stem cell transplant for acute myeloid leukemia, so the T cells may come from the graft donor.

This clonotype was found many times. This chain joins TRBV11-2 and TRBJ2-3; no clear D gene. The CDR3 contains 12 residues. Per germline, CDR1 SGHAT and CDR2 FQNNGV. Deletions cut 4 bases from V and 6 bases from J, with 8 bases between. The CDR3 DNA is TGTGCCAGCAGCTCGGCCACGGATACGCAGTATTTT. This codes for CASSSATDTQYF. The complete variable domain, with remaining parts taken from reference TRBV11-2 and TRBJ2-3, reads EAGVAQSPRYKIIEKRQSVAFWCNPISGHATLYWYQQILGQGPKLLIQFQNNGVVDDSQLPKDRFSAERLKGVDSTLKIQPAKLEDSAVYLCASSSATDTQYFGPGTRLTVL.

This clonotype was observed at least ten times. The chain links TRBV27 to TRBJ2-3; 11 positions match TRBD2. J lost 2 bases, V lost 6 bases, and 1 base had no gene match. Looked up from germline, CDR1 is MNHEY and CDR2 is SMNVEV (reference sequence). This CDR3 region has 14 residues. Here the CDR3 reads CASRGLAVTDTQYF. For the CDR3, the DNA is TGTGCCAGCAGGGGACTAGCGGTCACAGATACGCAGTATTTT.

This clonotype was seen repeatedly, ten times or more. The CDR3 loop reads CAISDGHADTQYF. For the CDR3, the DNA is TGTGCCATCAGCGACGGACACGCAGATACGCAGTATTTT. The rearrangement links TRBV10-3 to TRBJ2-3, with D perhaps matching TRBD1 (5 bases). Germline V gives CDR1 ENHRY, CDR2 SYGVKD. V dropped 6 bases and J dropped 4 bases, with 11 bases sitting between them. The CDR3 is 13 amino acids.

This clonotype occurred many times. The gene calls are TRBV12-3 or TRBV12-4 and TRBJ2-7; no firm D call. V was clipped by 7 bases and J by 0 bases, with 7 bases between them. The CDR3 has 12 residues. The CDR3 protein is CASTLGSYEQYF. Written as DNA, the CDR3 is TGTGCCAGCACCCTCGGCTCCTACGAGCAGTACTTC.

The chain employs TRBV4-3 and TRBJ2-6, with D perhaps being TRBD1 or TRBD2 (5 bases each). This CDR3 has 17 residues. Trimming pared 1 base from V and 0 bases from J, leaving 10 bases between. Germline V gene sequence: CDR1 LGHNA, CDR2 YSLEER. The CDR3 loop is CASSQGGPISGANVLTF. The CDR3 nucleotides are TGCGCCAGCAGCCAAGGGGGACCGATCTCTGGGGCCAACGTCCTGACTTTC.

This clonotype was counted ten times or more. The chain carries TRBV27 and TRBJ2-7; D could derive from TRBD1 or TRBD2 (5 bases each). Germline CDR1 reads MNHEY; CDR2 reads SMNVEV (reference sequence). The germline V and J ends were trimmed by 1 base and 0 bases, with 16 bases remaining between them. The CDR3 has 17 residues. The DNA of the CDR3 is TGTGCCAGCAGTTTATTCCCTCTGAGGGGCCCCTCCTACGAGCAGTACTTC. The encoded protein is CASSLFPLRGPSYEQYF.

The chain carries TRBV29-1 and TRBJ2-3; TRBD1 or TRBD2 may be the D gene (6 bases each). Deletions cut 7 bases from V and 1 base from J, with 18 bases between. Germline V gives CDR1 SQVTM, CDR2 ANQGSEA. CDR3 length: 15 amino acids. The CDR3 region has the DNA TGCAGCGCCCAGGGTGGGGGGCGAGGCACAGATACGCAGTATTTT. Encoded protein: CSAQGGGRGTDTQYF.

The V and J genes are TRBV6-2 or TRBV6-3 and TRBJ2-7; no firm D call. The V end was cut by 0 bases, the J end by 10 bases, with 10 bases between. There are 12 residues in the CDR3. From germline, CDR1 is MNHEY and CDR2 SVGEGT. In nucleotides, the CDR3 is TGTGCCAGCAGTTACTCGTTCCTGTCCCAGTACTTC. Encoded protein: CASSYSFLSQYF.

In this sample, this clonotype turned up a few times. J is TRBJ2-1 and V is TRBV5-1; 7 bases align to TRBD2. The CDR3 length is 15 residues. With 0 bases clipped from V and 6 bases from J, the junction kept 6 bases outside the gene matches. CDR1 and CDR2 (germline): SGHRS, YFSETQ. For the CDR3, the DNA is TGCGCCAGCAGCTTGGTCGGGACTACCTCCAATGAGCAGTTCTTC. It yields the protein CASSLVGTTSNEQFF.

The gene calls are TRBV6-2 or TRBV6-3 and TRBJ2-7; the match to TRBD1 covers 9 bases. V gave up 2 bases and J gave up 2 bases; unmatched junction bases: 10. This CDR3 is built from 17 residues. Germline values: CDR1 MNHEY, CDR2 SVGEGT. CDR3 bases: TGTGCCAGCAGTTACATGCCCGGGACAGGGAGTCCCTACGAGCAGTACTTC. Translation gives CASSYMPGTGSPYEQYF.

The chain links TRBV27 to TRBJ2-3, with D unclear. V lost 6 bases and J 1 base, leaving 8 bases between the germline ends. Germline CDR1 and CDR2: MNHEY and SMNVEV (reference sequence). The length of the CDR3 is 13 residues. The CDR3 sequence is CASRRDGTDTQYF. The CDR3 nucleotides read TGTGCCAGCAGGCGCGATGGCACAGATACGCAGTATTTT.

This clonotype was picked up a small number of times. J is TRBJ2-1 and V is TRBV20-1; 7 bases map to TRBD2. The V segment lost 3 bases and the J segment 7 bases; nucleotides outside the gene matches: 12. CDR1 is DFQATT and CDR2 is SNEGSKA in the germline V gene (reference sequence). CDR3 length: 15 amino acids. The CDR3 bases are TGCAGTGCTAGGGGCCCCAGGACTAGGCAAAATGAGCAGTTCTTC. It encodes CSARGPRTRQNEQFF.

As for this clonotype: A much larger clone differs from this one at a single base, so this may be a read error. The rearrangement joins TRBV24-1 to TRBJ2-3; D call uncertain. CDR1 is KGHDR and CDR2 is SFDVKD in the germline V gene. The CDR3 extends over 17 amino acids. The CDR3 protein is CATSHLRDHRGTDTQYF. The CDR3 nucleotides are TGTGCCACCAGTCATTTAAGGGATCACCGAGGCACAGATACGCAGTATTTT.

The rearrangement joins TRBV20-1 to TRBJ2-7; 12 nucleotides match TRBD2. The V gene end was trimmed by 1 base and the J gene end by 4 bases; junction bases not matched to a gene: 8. The germline gives CDR1 DFQATT, CDR2 SNEGSKA (reference sequence). The CDR3 has 16 residues. CDR3 DNA: TGCAGTGCTAGAGGAGTCGGTCTAGCGGGAGGGTACGAGCAGTACTTC. Its protein is CSARGVGLAGGYEQYF.